Listed here are 3 T cell receptor beta chains from one sample, sequenced in a study of T cell responses to AZD1222 COVID-19 vaccine (dated by TCRdb to the early 2020s). The time point label for this specimen denotes: about 28 days (+/-7) after the second vaccine dose. Libraries were built with the immunoSEQ multiplex PCR assay. What TCRdb holds here is the immuneACCESS table cut down to in-frame rearrangements. Part of the clones is not present; checked against another copy, under half of the missing clones reflect an unresolved V gene, and the others are unexplained. This sample holds tens of thousands of clones; roughly 83% were observed only once. Jointly, the top ten make up 15% to 20% of the sample. Sequenced material: peripheral blood, taken 28 days after the second AZD1222 dose. Receptor source: an adult who received the AZD1222 COVID-19 vaccine.

The CDR3 here is CASSQVGTEAFF. Written as DNA, the CDR3 is TGTGCCAGCAGCCAAGTTGGTACTGAAGCTTTCTTT. V usage is TRBV14 and J usage is TRBJ1-1; D call uncertain. Germline V CDR1 and CDR2: SGHDN, FVKESK. The CDR3 loop spans 12 amino acids. Trimming took 1 base from V and 5 from J, leaving 5 bases between them.

The genes are TRBV5-6 and TRBJ1-5; D remains ambiguous. The CDR3 totals 15 residues. Trimming left V 0 bases short and J 3 bases short, with 10 bases between. Germline CDR1 reads SGHDT; CDR2 reads YYEEEE. This CDR3 reads CASSLAGNPNQPQHF. CDR3 nucleotide sequence: TGTGCCAGCAGCTTGGCAGGCAATCCCAATCAGCCCCAGCATTTT.

The chain couples TRBV2 to TRBJ1-5; 12 bases are shared with TRBD1. The CDR3 spans 15 residues. Germline CDR1 SNHLY, CDR2 FYNNEI. With V trimmed by 8 bases and J by 9 bases, 11 bases remained unmatched. The CDR3 loop is CASVWDRGPAWPQHF. Here the CDR3 DNA reads TGTGCCAGCGTCTGGGACAGGGGGCCGGCATGGCCCCAGCATTTT. The whole variable domain, remainder taken from reference TRBV2 and TRBJ1-5, is EPEVTQTPSHQVTQMGQEVILRCVPISNHLYFYWYRQILGQKVEFLVSFYNNEISEKSEIFDDQFSVERPDGSNFTLKIRSTKLEDSAMYFCASVWDRGPAWPQHFGDGTRLSIL.